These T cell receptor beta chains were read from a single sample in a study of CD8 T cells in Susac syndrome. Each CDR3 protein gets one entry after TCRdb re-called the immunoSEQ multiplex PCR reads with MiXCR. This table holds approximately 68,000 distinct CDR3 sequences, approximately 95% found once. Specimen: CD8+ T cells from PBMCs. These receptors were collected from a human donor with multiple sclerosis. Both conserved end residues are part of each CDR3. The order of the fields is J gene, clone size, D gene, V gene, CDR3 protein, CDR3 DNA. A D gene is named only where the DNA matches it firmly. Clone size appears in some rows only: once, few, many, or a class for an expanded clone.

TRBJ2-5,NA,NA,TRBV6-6,CASSRVQETQYF,TGTGCCAGCAGCAGGGTACAAGAGACCCAGTACTTC
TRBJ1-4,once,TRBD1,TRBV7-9,CASSASTGLREKLFF,TGTGCCAGCAGCGCCTCGACAGGGCTGAGGGAAAAACTGTTTTTT
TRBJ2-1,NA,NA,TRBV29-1,CSVGLRGLLADEQFF,TGCAGCGTTGGTTTAAGGGGGCTCCTAGCGGATGAGCAGTTCTTC
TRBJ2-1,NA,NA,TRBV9,CASSPLDTGYNEQFF,TGTGCCAGCAGCCCCTTGGACACGGGTTACAATGAGCAGTTCTTC
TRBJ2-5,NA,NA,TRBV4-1,CASSQEGTGETQYF,TGCGCCAGCAGCCAAGAAGGGACTGGAGAGACCCAGTACTTC
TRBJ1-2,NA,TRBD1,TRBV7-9,CASSSGQIYGYTF,TGTGCCAGCAGCTCGGGACAGATTTATGGCTACACCTTC
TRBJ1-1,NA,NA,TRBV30,CAWGPGPNAEAFF,TGTGCCTGGGGGCCGGGACCCAACGCTGAAGCTTTCTTT
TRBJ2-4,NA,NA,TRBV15,CATMGGAKNIQYF,TGTGCCACCATGGGGGGAGCTAAAAACATTCAGTACTTC
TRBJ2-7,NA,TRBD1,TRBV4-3,CASSQERQGLTYEQYF,TGCGCCAGCAGCCAAGAACGACAGGGATTAACCTACGAGCAGTACTTC
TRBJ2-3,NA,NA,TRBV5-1,CASSPRGGSVTDTQYF,TGCGCCAGCAGCCCACGAGGAGGGTCCGTCACAGATACGCAGTATTTT
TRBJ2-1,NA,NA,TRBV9,CASSSPRIGWTELSYNEQFF,TGTGCCAGCAGCTCACCGCGTATCGGATGGACAGAGCTTTCCTACAATGAGCAGTTCTTC
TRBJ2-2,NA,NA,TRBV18,CASSPPGWPTGELFF,TGTGCCAGCTCACCACCGGGTTGGCCCACCGGGGAGCTGTTTTTT
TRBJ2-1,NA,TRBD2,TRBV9,CASSVRTSGVYNEQFF,TGTGCCAGCAGCGTCCGGACTAGCGGGGTCTACAATGAGCAGTTCTTC
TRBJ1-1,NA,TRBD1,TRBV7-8,CASSTINRGTEAFF,TGTGCCAGCAGCACTATTAACAGGGGCACTGAAGCTTTCTTT
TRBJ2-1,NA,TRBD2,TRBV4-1,CASSQGTSGSDEQFF,TGCGCCAGCAGCCAAGGGACTAGCGGGAGTGATGAGCAGTTCTTC
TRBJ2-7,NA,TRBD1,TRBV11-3,CASSPGGSSYEQYF,TGTGCCAGCAGCCCAGGGGGTAGTTCCTACGAGCAGTACTTC
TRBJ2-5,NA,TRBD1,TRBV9,CASSVDLGQGKKETQYF,TGTGCCAGCAGCGTAGATCTAGGACAGGGGAAAAAAGAGACCCAGTACTTC
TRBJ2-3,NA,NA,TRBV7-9,CASSSWTASTDTQYF,TGTGCCAGCAGCTCCTGGACAGCCAGCACAGATACGCAGTATTTT
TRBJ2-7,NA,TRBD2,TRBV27,CASSLKGLAGGPTYEQYF,TGTGCCAGCAGTCTAAAAGGACTAGCGGGAGGGCCAACCTACGAGCAGTACTTC
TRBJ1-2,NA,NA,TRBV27,CASSPPGRDPGGYTF,TGTGCCAGCAGTCCCCCGGGGAGGGATCCGGGTGGCTACACCTTC
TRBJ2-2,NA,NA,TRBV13,CASSQPTGYHTGELFF,TGTGCCAGCTCACAACCTACAGGGTACCACACCGGGGAGCTGTTTTTT
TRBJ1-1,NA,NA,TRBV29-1,CSVWDMNTEAFF,TGCAGCGTTTGGGACATGAACACTGAAGCTTTCTTT
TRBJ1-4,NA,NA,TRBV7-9,CASSLWGRTNEKLFF,TGTGCCAGCAGCTTATGGGGGCGGACTAATGAAAAACTGTTTTTT
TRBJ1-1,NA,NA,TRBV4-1,CASSQVANSDTEAFF,TGCGCCAGCAGCCAAGTGGCCAATAGTGACACTGAAGCTTTCTTT
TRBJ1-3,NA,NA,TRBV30,CAWCRESGNTIYF,TGTGCCTGGTGCCGGGAGTCGGGAAACACCATATATTTT
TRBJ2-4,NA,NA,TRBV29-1,CSFQRIDSNIQYF,TGCAGCTTCCAAAGGATAGACTCTAACATTCAGTACTTC
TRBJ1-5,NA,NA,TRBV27,CASSLNPNQPQHF,TGTGCCAGCAGTTTAAACCCCAATCAGCCCCAGCATTTT
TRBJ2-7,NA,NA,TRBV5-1,CASSLRSTYEQYF,TGCGCCAGCAGCTTGAGGAGTACGTACGAGCAGTACTTC
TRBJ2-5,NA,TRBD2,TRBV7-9,CASSFSGAIRETQYF,TGTGCCAGCAGCTTTAGCGGGGCCATACGAGAGACCCAGTACTTC
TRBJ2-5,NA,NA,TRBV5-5,CASSLLRTVQETQYF,TGTGCCAGCAGCCTTCTCAGGACGGTCCAAGAGACCCAGTACTTC
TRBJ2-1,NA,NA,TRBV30,CAWSVSSGFNEQFF,TGTGCCTGGAGTGTTTCCTCCGGGTTCAATGAGCAGTTCTTC
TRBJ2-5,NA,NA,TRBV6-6,CASIPDRNQETQYF,TGTGCCAGCATCCCCGACAGGAACCAAGAGACCCAGTACTTC
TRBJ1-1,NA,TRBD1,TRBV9,CASSAGTGENTEAFF,TGTGCCAGCAGCGCAGGGACAGGGGAGAACACTGAAGCTTTCTTT
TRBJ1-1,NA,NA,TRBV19,CASSSWGIDTEAFF,TGTGCCAGTAGTTCGTGGGGGATAGACACTGAAGCTTTCTTT
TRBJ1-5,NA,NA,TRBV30,CAWSVRAVRGNQPQHF,TGTGCCTGGAGTGTACGGGCAGTACGGGGCAATCAGCCCCAGCATTTT
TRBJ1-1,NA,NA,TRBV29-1,CSVRQGPLNTEAFF,TGCAGCGTTAGGCAGGGGCCCCTGAACACTGAAGCTTTCTTT
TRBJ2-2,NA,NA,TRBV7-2,CASSFGGSGELFF,TGTGCCAGCAGCTTCGGGGGTTCCGGGGAGCTGTTTTTT
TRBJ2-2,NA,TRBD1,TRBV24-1,CATSADSGGNTGELFF,TGTGCCACCAGTGCCGACTCAGGGGGAAACACCGGGGAGCTGTTTTTT
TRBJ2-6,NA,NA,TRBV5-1,CASSFGPRESGANVLTF,TGCGCCAGCAGCTTTGGTCCTAGGGAATCCGGGGCCAACGTCCTGACTTTC
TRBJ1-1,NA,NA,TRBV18,CASSPPEGLGTEAFF,TGTGCCAGCTCACCACCTGAGGGGCTGGGCACTGAAGCTTTCTTT
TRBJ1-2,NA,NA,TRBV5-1,CASGFSGSERGYTF,TGCGCCAGCGGCTTCTCCGGATCGGAGCGAGGCTACACCTTC
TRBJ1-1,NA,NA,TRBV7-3,CASKQRGNTEAFF,TGTGCCAGCAAACAGAGGGGGAACACTGAAGCTTTCTTT
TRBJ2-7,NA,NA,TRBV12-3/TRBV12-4,CASSGTAAYEQYF,TGTGCCAGCAGTGGGACGGCCGCCTACGAGCAGTACTTC
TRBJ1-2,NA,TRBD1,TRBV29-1,CSVLGQGASGYTF,TGCAGCGTTCTGGGACAGGGGGCTTCTGGCTACACCTTC
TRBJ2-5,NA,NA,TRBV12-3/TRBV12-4,CASSFLGSQETQYF,TGTGCCAGCAGTTTCTTAGGTAGTCAAGAGACCCAGTACTTC
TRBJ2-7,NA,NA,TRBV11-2,CASSLTPDSDYEQYF,TGTGCCAGCAGCTTAACCCCCGACTCGGACTACGAGCAGTACTTC
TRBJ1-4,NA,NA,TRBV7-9,CASSDYANEKLFF,TGTGCCAGCAGCGACTACGCTAATGAAAAACTGTTTTTT
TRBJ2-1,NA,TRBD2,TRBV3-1,CASSQTFGIAGDEQFF,TGTGCCAGCAGCCAAACTTTTGGAATAGCGGGAGATGAGCAGTTCTTC
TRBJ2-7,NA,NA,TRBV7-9,CASSWTPYEQYF,TGTGCCAGCAGCTGGACACCCTACGAGCAGTACTTC
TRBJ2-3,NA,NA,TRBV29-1,CSVESQVYTDTQYF,TGCAGCGTTGAATCCCAAGTCTACACAGATACGCAGTATTTT
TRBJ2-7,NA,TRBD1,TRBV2,CASREQGANEQYF,TGTGCCAGCAGGGAACAGGGGGCCAACGAGCAGTACTTC
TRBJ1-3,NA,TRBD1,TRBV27,CASRPIWDRGTGNTIYF,TGTGCCAGCAGGCCCATATGGGACAGGGGCACTGGAAACACCATATATTTT